This TCR beta chain was identified during a study of blood T cell repertoires in COVID-19. Study background: The study drew acute and convalescent COVID-19 samples from the United States, Italy and Spain. PBMCs, B-cell-depleted T cells, or T cells provided the cDNA or gDNA that made up the material.

Unmatched junction bases numbered 3, after V lost 0 bases and J lost 4 bases. The germline gives CDR1 LNHDA, CDR2 SQIVND (reference sequence). The CDR3 spans 15 residues. In the authors' methods: Quantification of nucleated cells was approximated via reference gene primer amplification. Measured with immunoSEQ multiplex PCR; TCRdb has only the in-frame clones, and not every one. Clonal size and the V and J genes are those of that table, whereas D and trimming came from the DNA. This table holds 300,000 to 400,000 clones, approximately 89% found once. This sequence joins TRBV19 and TRBJ2-1; 7 nucleotides match TRBD2. The sample taken for sequencing was peripheral blood. This TCR derives from a young woman who had recovered from COVID-19. CDR3 in DNA: TGTGCCAGTAGTATAGACCGGGGAGGGTACAATGAGCAGTTCTTC. Translation: CASSIDRGGYNEQFF.